This T cell receptor (beta chain) was recovered during a study of cytomegalovirus exposure and HLA in healthy donors. PCR amplification relied on 60 Vbeta primers (plus 13 Jbeta primers). Produced via immunoSEQ multiplex PCR; TCRdb's table is partial and in-frame only. The table shows 150,000 to 250,000 clones, with 75% to 85% occurring only once. Sequences were obtained from PBMCs. This clonotype originated in a woman between 45 and 60 years old in good health and CMV-seropositive.

The CDR3: CASSPPGQPQHF. CDR3 nucleotide sequence: TGTGCCAGCAGTCCCCCGGGTCAGCCCCAGCATTTT. V is TRBV28 and J is TRBJ1-5; no firm D call. Germline-derived CDR1 and CDR2 are MDHEN and SYDVKM. The ends were cut back, 5 bases at V and 6 bases at J, with 8 bases in the middle. The CDR3 has 12 amino acids.